The 26 T cell receptor beta chains in this list originate from one sample, sequenced in a study of T cell repertoires in cytomegalovirus infection. One entry per CDR3 protein results from TCRdb running MiXCR on the reads. The sample records roughly 920,000 distinct CDR3 sequences, 25% to 40% being singletons. Their recognized antigens are unknown. Sequencing was performed on cultured CD8+ T cells from PBMCs, taken from culture after CMV antigen stimulation. These receptors originate from a human donor in good health (CMV status not recorded). Some clones in this sample may be carry-over from other donors' samples.

The chain employs TRBV19 and TRBJ1-1, with a possible D match to TRBD1 (5 bases). The CDR3 consists of 11 residues. Trimming pared 8 bases from V and 7 bases from J, leaving 11 bases between. Germline V lookup: CDR1 LNHDA, CDR2 SQIVND (reference sequence). CDR3 loop: CASYVGGEAFF. The CDR3 bases are TGTGCCAGTTACGTCGGGGGTGAAGCTTTCTTT.

Only a few counts were recorded for this clonotype. This sequence joins TRBV7-9 and TRBJ2-1; D uncertain. Between the trimmed V and J ends, which lost 3 bases and 4 bases, there was a span of 13 bases. The germline gives CDR1 SEHNR, CDR2 FQNEAQ (reference sequence). This CDR3 spans 15 amino acids. This chain's CDR3 is CASSLAPANYNEQFF. For the CDR3, the DNA is TGTGCCAGCAGCTTGGCCCCCGCAAATTACAATGAGCAGTTCTTC.

This clonotype has only one observation. This chain uses TRBV6-1 with TRBJ2-7; TRBD1 aligns across 7 bases. This CDR3 comprises 13 residues. Germline CDR1 reads MNHNS; CDR2 reads SASEGT. V was pared by 6 bases and J by 3 bases, with 5 bases of the junction left unmatched. The CDR3 protein is CASRVRGSYEQYV. The CDR3 DNA reads TGTGCCAGCAGAGTCAGGGGGAGCTACGAGCAGTACGTC.

The chain uses TRBV27 and TRBJ2-3; TRBD2 aligns across 11 bases. V lost 5 bases, J lost 1 base, and 8 bases stayed unmatched. CDR3 size: 17 residues. The germline V gene encodes CDR1 MNHEY and CDR2 SMNVEV (reference sequence). The CDR3 DNA reads as TGTGCCAGCAGTCTGATAATGGGACTAGCGGGCACAGATACGCAGTATTTT. This encodes CASSLIMGLAGTDTQYF.

Concerning this clonotype itself: An end of the junction does not agree with germline; a read error may underlie this. The chain is built from TRBV7-3 and TRBJ1-1; D is undetermined. CDR3 length equals 15 residues. CDR1 SGHTA and CDR2 FQGTGA come from the germline V gene. The CDR3 DNA follows: TGTGCCAACAGCCCTACCGTTACTGGGAACACTGAAGCTTTCTTT. It encodes CANSPTVTGNTEAFF.

V usage is TRBV4-1 and J usage is TRBJ2-5, with 7 positions matching TRBD1. With V trimmed by 1 base and J by 10 bases, 3 bases remained unmatched. This CDR3 has 12 residues. CDR1 and CDR2 (germline): MGHRA, YSYEKL. This chain's CDR3 is CASSQGQGDQYF. CDR3 coding DNA: TGCGCCAGCAGCCAAGGACAGGGCGACCAGTACTTC.

The chain has TRBV14 and TRBJ2-1; D remains unclear. V lost 4 bases and J lost 7, with 17 bases in between. CDR3 size: 15 residues. CDR1 SGHDN and CDR2 FVKESK come from the germline V gene. The CDR3 here is CASSPSGYVINEQFF. The CDR3, as DNA: TGTGCCAGCAGCCCCTCAGGATATGTCATTAATGAGCAGTTCTTC.

This clonotype occurred a few times. The chain is built from TRBV7-6 and TRBJ2-2, with D possibly being TRBD1 (6 bases). CDR1 and CDR2 from the germline V gene are SGHVS and FNYEAQ. The V and J ends lost 6 bases and 7 bases respectively, with 18 bases between them. This CDR3 comprises 15 residues. In DNA form, the CDR3 reads TGTGCCAGCAGATCCGGGACATTGAGTGGCGGGGAGCTGTTTTTT. Translating gives CASRSGTLSGGELFF.

This clonotype was seen a handful of times. This chain joins TRBV27 and TRBJ1-5; TRBD1 agrees at 7 bases. With 5 bases clipped from V and 2 bases from J, the junction kept 6 bases outside the gene matches. This CDR3 spans 15 amino acids. Germline loops: CDR1 MNHEY, CDR2 SMNVEV (reference sequence). The CDR3 nucleotides are TGTGCCAGCAGTAGACAGGGTTGGGGCAATCAGCCCCAGCATTTT. This encodes CASSRQGWGNQPQHF.

This chain uses TRBV12-3 or TRBV12-4 with TRBJ1-1; D gene unclear. Deletions cut 3 bases from V and 3 bases from J, with 8 bases between. CDR3 size: 13 residues. For the CDR3, the DNA is TGTGCCAGCAGTTTTCTTACCTACACTGAAGCTTTCTTT. This gives the protein CASSFLTYTEAFF.

As for this clonotype: Being one base from a much bigger clone, this may be a read error. CDR3 loop: CASSPGTDYDYTF. DNA of the CDR3: TGTGCCAGCAGCCCCGGGACGGACTATGACTACACCTTC. The gene calls are TRBV7-2 and TRBJ1-2; maybe TRBD1 (5 bases). The CDR3 runs 13 residues. Germline CDR1 is SGHTA and CDR2 is FQGNSA.

Comments on this clonotype: A much larger clone lies one base from this, so it may be a read error. The CDR3 spells CASSPSLRGTEKQFF. The DNA for the CDR3 is TGTGCCAGCAGTCCCAGCCTGCGGGGGACAGAGAAGCAGTTCTTC. V is TRBV12-3 or TRBV12-4 and J is TRBJ2-1, with D tentatively TRBD1 or TRBD2 (7 bases each). CDR3 length equals 15 residues. With 5 bases removed from V and 11 bases from J, the gap between germline ends came to 22 bases.

This clonotype was counted between two and nine times. This chain connects TRBV10-3 to TRBJ1-1; a weak D match, TRBD1 (6 bases). CDR3 size: 13 residues. The V gene lost 11 bases and the J gene lost 4 bases, with 17 bases spanning the gap. Germline V CDR1 and CDR2: ENHRY, SYGVKD. The CDR3 region has the DNA TGTGCCTCTAATTCAGGGGTCGCCACTGAAGCTTTCTTT. Translation: CASNSGVATEAFF.

This clonotype was recorded once. This sequence joins TRBV20-1 and TRBJ2-3; 8 nucleotides align to TRBD1. The trim removed 6 bases at V and 3 bases at J, leaving 5 bases unmatched. There are 13 residues in the CDR3. CDR1 is DFQATT, CDR2 SNEGSKA, per germline (reference sequence). The CDR3 loop reads CSAPDRETDTQYF. CDR3 bases: TGCAGTGCCCCGGACAGGGAGACAGATACGCAGTATTTT.

In its sample, this clonotype was seen many times. V is TRBV20-1 and J is TRBJ2-5; D gene ambiguous. This CDR3 is built from 12 residues. Germline CDR1 and CDR2: DFQATT and SNEGSKA (reference sequence). With 3 bases removed from V and 7 bases from J, the gap between germline ends came to 12 bases. The CDR3 sequence: CSASHLTGTQYF. The CDR3 coding sequence is TGCAGTGCTAGTCACCTCACTGGGACCCAGTACTTC.

The rearrangement links TRBV28 to TRBJ2-2; D gene unclear. Trimming pared 1 base from V and 5 bases from J, leaving 11 bases between. The germline CDR1 and CDR2 sequences are MDHEN and SYDVKM. The CDR3 extends over 15 amino acids. CDR3 coding DNA: TGTGCCAGCAGTTTATCCTGGACGGCGACCGGGGAGCTGTTTTTT. Translated, it gives CASSLSWTATGELFF.

The rearrangement uses TRBV12-3 or TRBV12-4 and TRBJ2-3; no definite D call. This CDR3 region has 13 residues. Trimming took 1 base from V and 6 from J, leaving 8 bases between them. The CDR3 reads CASSLGEPDTQYF. As DNA, the CDR3 is TGTGCCAGCAGTTTAGGTGAACCTGATACGCAGTATTTT.

The gene calls are TRBV10-3 and TRBJ2-5; D is unresolved. Per the germline V gene, CDR1 is ENHRY and CDR2 is SYGVKD. The CDR3 extends over 13 amino acids. V shed 8 bases and J shed 3 bases, with 13 bases lying between them. The CDR3 here is CAIGPDNEETQYF. The DNA of the CDR3 is TGTGCCATCGGCCCCGACAACGAAGAGACCCAGTACTTC.

V gene TRBV7-9 combines with J gene TRBJ2-7, with TRBD1 matching over 9 bases. Germline-derived CDR1 and CDR2 are SEHNR and FQNEAQ (reference sequence). This CDR3 contains 15 residues. Unmatched junction bases numbered 6, after V lost 4 bases and J lost 2 bases. CDR3 region: CASSSGDRVPYEQYF. CDR3 DNA: TGTGCCAGCAGCTCGGGGGACAGGGTTCCCTACGAGCAGTACTTC.

This clonotype showed up just a few times. The rearrangement joins TRBV6-1 to TRBJ2-6; D gene ambiguous. Trimming pared 7 bases from V and 6 bases from J, leaving 10 bases between. The germline CDR1 and CDR2 sequences are MNHNS and SASEGT. The length of the CDR3 is 13 residues. This CDR3 reads CASTRKAANVLTF. The CDR3 region has the DNA TGTGCCAGCACCAGGAAAGCGGCCAACGTCCTGACTTTC.

The J gene is TRBJ2-3, the V gene TRBV29-1; D is unclear. This CDR3 is built from 17 residues. Germline V gene data show CDR1 as SQVTM and CDR2 as ANQGSEA. Trimming stripped 3 bases from V and 2 bases from J, with 21 bases between. CDR3 DNA: TGCAGCGTTGAGCCGGTGACGGGCCCACCAAACACAGATACGCAGTATTTT. It encodes CSVEPVTGPPNTDTQYF.

This clonotype has a count of ten or more. The rearrangement joins TRBV7-8 to TRBJ2-1; perhaps D is TRBD1 or TRBD2 (5 bases each). Germline CDR1 is SGHVS and CDR2 is FQNEAQ. The CDR3 has 17 residues. With 1 base removed from V and 0 bases from J, the gap between germline ends came to 13 bases. The CDR3: CASSLGGTGSSYNEQFF. The DNA for the CDR3 is TGTGCCAGCAGCTTAGGGGGGACGGGGAGCTCCTACAATGAGCAGTTCTTC.

In its sample, this clonotype was seen many times. This rearrangement joins TRBV6-5 to TRBJ1-1; no reliable D call. CDR3 size: 14 residues. V was cut by 2 bases and J by 3 bases, with 10 bases left in between. CDR1 MNHEY and CDR2 SVGAGI come from the germline V gene. The CDR3 region has the DNA TGTGCCAGCAGTTACCTAGGAGGCGACACTGAAGCTTTCTTT. This gives the protein CASSYLGGDTEAFF.

This clonotype was counted ten times or more. This chain joins TRBV7-2 and TRBJ2-5; 10 bases agree with TRBD2. V shed 1 base, J shed 0 bases, and the junction held 8 bases outside the gene matches. Germline CDR1 and CDR2: SGHTA and FQGNSA. The CDR3 spans 18 residues. The CDR3 reads CASSLGVLSGGYQETQYF. The CDR3 nucleotides read TGTGCCAGCAGCTTAGGGGTTCTTAGCGGGGGGTACCAAGAGACCCAGTACTTC.

The V and J genes are TRBV27 and TRBJ2-2, with 9 bases fitting TRBD1. Germline V gene lookup returns CDR1 MNHEY and CDR2 SMNVEV (reference sequence). This CDR3 is 14 amino acids long. With V trimmed by 6 bases and J by 7 bases, 6 bases remained unmatched. Here the CDR3 DNA reads TGTGCCAGCAGGGGGACAGGGATGGTCGGGGAGCTGTTTTTT. Translated, it gives CASRGTGMVGELFF.

The CDR3 sequence: CSARGLAGGYEQYF. In DNA, the CDR3 is TGCAGTGCTAGAGGCCTAGCGGGGGGGTACGAGCAGTACTTC. The chain has TRBV20-1 and TRBJ2-7; 12 bases match TRBD2. CDR3 length: 14 residues. V lost 1 base, J lost 4 bases, and 2 bases stayed unmatched. From germline, CDR1 is DFQATT and CDR2 SNEGSKA (reference sequence).